The 23 T cell receptor beta chains reported below all come from one sample, sequenced in a study of blood T cells in healthy people across ages. Through a sample-barcoded 5' primer and a J-beta primer mix, a second PCR was run for 7 to 11 cycles. Each CDR3 protein is one row after TCRdb ran MiXCR on the 5' RACE reads. The sample carries about a million distinct CDR3 sequences, around two fifths recorded once. Material for sequencing was blood. Receptors were obtained from a man younger than 35 in good health.

The V and J genes are TRBV3-1 and TRBJ1-2; D is ambiguous. CDR3 length: 17 amino acids. Trimming shortened V by 5 bases and J by 2 bases, and 21 bases separated the two germline ends. CDR1 and CDR2 (germline): LGHDT, YNNKEL (reference sequence). This CDR3 reads CASSTPTRGLFNYGYTF. CDR3 sequence (DNA): TGTGCCAGCAGCACTCCAACCAGAGGGTTATTCAACTATGGCTACACCTTC.

The chain links TRBV7-9 to TRBJ2-2, with a possible D match to TRBD1 (5 bases). The germline V gene has CDR1 SEHNR and CDR2 FQNEAQ (reference sequence). The length of the CDR3 is 14 residues. V dropped 11 bases and J dropped 0 bases, with 13 bases sitting between them. DNA for the CDR3: TGTGCCCCTCCCAGGGATACGAACACCGGGGAGCTGTTTTTT. As protein: CAPPRDTNTGELFF.

The J gene is TRBJ1-1, the V gene TRBV12-3 or TRBV12-4; 9 bases match TRBD1. The CDR3 is 14 amino acids. After removal of 5 bases from V and 3 bases from J, the junction contained 4 bases not matched to a gene. The CDR3 region is CASSRTGADTEAFF. The CDR3, as DNA: TGTGCCAGCAGTCGGACAGGGGCAGACACTGAAGCTTTCTTT.

This clonotype turned up a few times. This chain links TRBV5-1 with TRBJ2-3; perhaps TRBD1 as D (5 bases). V was trimmed by 5 bases and J by 4 bases, leaving 11 bases between them. The CDR3 covers 13 residues. Germline assignment: CDR1 SGHRS and CDR2 YFSETQ. CDR3 in DNA: TGCGCCAGCAGTTTCCAGGGATCAGATACGCAGTATTTT. Its translation: CASSFQGSDTQYF.

A few counts support this clonotype. This sequence joins TRBV9 and TRBJ1-2, with D perhaps matching TRBD1 (6 bases). CDR3 size: 15 residues. Trimming stripped 2 bases from V and 4 bases from J, with 15 bases between. The V gene's germline CDR1 is SGDLS and CDR2 YYNGEE. The CDR3 nucleotides are TGTGCCAGCAGCGTTGGGACAAAGGGGAGCTATGGCTACACCTTC. Its translation: CASSVGTKGSYGYTF. Full variable domain (missing parts from reference TRBV9 and TRBJ1-2): DSGVTQTPKHLITATGQRVTLRCSPRSGDLSVYWYQQSLDQGLQFLIQYYNGEERAKGNILERFSAQQFPDLHSELNLSSLELGDSALYFCASSVGTKGSYGYTFGSGTRLTVV.

V is TRBV14 and J is TRBJ1-1; tentatively, D is TRBD1 (5 bases). The length of the CDR3 is 13 residues. Germline V gene sequence: CDR1 SGHDN, CDR2 FVKESK. Trimming removed 7 bases from V and 1 base from J, with 10 bases in between. CDR3 nucleotides: TGTGCCAGCACCAAGGGACGGAACACTGAAGCTTTCTTT. Residues: CASTKGRNTEAFF. Using reference TRBV14 and TRBJ1-1 for the parts outside the CDR3, the full variable domain is EAGVTQFPSHSVIEKGQTVTLRCDPISGHDNLYWYRRVMGKEIKFLLHFVKESKQDESGMPNNRFLAERTGGTYSTLKVQPAELEDSGVYFCASTKGRNTEAFFGQGTRLTVV.

This clonotype was seen only a few times. The chain joins TRBV4-1 to TRBJ2-1; D remains ambiguous. This CDR3 spans 16 amino acids. V lost 0 bases, J lost 4 bases, and 13 bases lay in between. Per germline, CDR1 MGHRA and CDR2 YSYEKL. This chain's CDR3 is CASSQDLPIGYNEQFF. DNA for the CDR3: TGCGCCAGCAGCCAAGATCTCCCCATCGGATACAATGAGCAGTTCTTC.

This chain uses TRBV25-1 with TRBJ2-2; a possible D gene is TRBD1 (5 bases). The V end was cut by 2 bases, the J end by 1 base, with 8 bases between. Germline values: CDR1 MGHDK, CDR2 SYGVNS. The CDR3 is made up of 15 amino acids. The CDR3, as DNA: TGTGCCAGCAGTGAAGGCAGGGAGAACACCGGGGAGCTGTTTTTT. This codes for CASSEGRENTGELFF.

There are a few counts of this clonotype. This chain joins TRBV6-5 and TRBJ2-5, with D possibly matching TRBD2 (6 bases). Germline loops: CDR1 MNHEY, CDR2 SVGAGI. The CDR3 loop spans 16 amino acids. Trimming left V 5 bases short and J 2 bases short, with 18 bases between. This CDR3 reads CASSPGDGTPQETQYF. In nucleotides, the CDR3 is TGTGCCAGCAGTCCTGGCGACGGGACTCCACAAGAGACCCAGTACTTC.

The rearrangement links TRBV6-2 or TRBV6-3 to TRBJ2-1; D tentatively reads TRBD1 or TRBD2 (5 bases each). Germline CDR1 is MNHEY and CDR2 is SVGEGT. The CDR3 length is 18 residues. V dropped 4 bases and J dropped 0 bases, with 19 bases sitting between them. DNA of the CDR3: TGTGCCAGCAGTTGGAAACTGGGGGACCCGAGCTCCTACAATGAGCAGTTCTTC. This codes for CASSWKLGDPSSYNEQFF.

This clonotype has just a few counts. The chain is built from TRBV3-1 and TRBJ2-1; 8 nucleotides agree with TRBD2. This CDR3 has 16 residues. V shed 0 bases and J 6 bases; nucleotides not matched to a gene: 7. Germline V gives CDR1 LGHDT, CDR2 YNNKEL (reference sequence). The CDR3 bases are TGTGCCAGCAGCCAAGAGACGGGGGGGCCCTCCAATGAGCAGTTCTTC. Amino acids: CASSQETGGPSNEQFF.

The chain has TRBV7-9 and TRBJ1-1, with 11 bases aligning to TRBD1. The CDR3 runs 17 residues. V dropped 2 bases and J dropped 2; count of bases not matched to a gene: 7. Germline assignment: CDR1 SEHNR and CDR2 FQNEAQ (reference sequence). In DNA form, the CDR3 reads TGTGCCAGCAGCTTAAGTTCGGGGACAGGGGGAAACACTGAAGCTTTCTTT. This gives the protein CASSLSSGTGGNTEAFF.

The table lists this clonotype with a few counts. Written as DNA, the CDR3 is TGTGCCAGCAGTCGAACAGGGGGTGGAATCCTGAACACTGAAGCTTTCTTT. Residues: CASSRTGGGILNTEAFF. The gene calls are TRBV6-2 or TRBV6-3 and TRBJ1-1; 8 nucleotides agree with TRBD1. The V gene end was trimmed by 5 bases and the J gene end by 0 bases; junction bases not matched to a gene: 11. The CDR3 is 17 amino acids. The V gene's germline CDR1 is MNHEY and CDR2 SVGEGT.

The sample holds a few counts of this clonotype. This rearrangement joins TRBV12-3 or TRBV12-4 to TRBJ1-1; perhaps TRBD1 as D (6 bases). This CDR3 has 15 amino acids. V was shortened by 2 bases and J by 1 base, with 11 bases between the two germline ends. The chain's CDR3 is CASSLRGAANTEAFF. The CDR3 coding sequence is TGTGCCAGCAGTTTAAGGGGGGCAGCGAACACTGAAGCTTTCTTT.

At least ten counts were recorded for this clonotype. The chain joins TRBV29-1 to TRBJ2-5; 7 bases are a match to TRBD1. The CDR3 loop spans 15 amino acids. With V trimmed by 3 bases and J by 4 bases, 11 bases remained unmatched. Germline loops: CDR1 SQVTM, CDR2 ANQGSEA. CDR3 nucleotide sequence: TGCAGCGTTGACACCCTCGGGGACAGTATAGAGACCCAGTACTTC. As protein: CSVDTLGDSIETQYF.

This clonotype was seen repeatedly, ten times or more. This chain uses TRBV5-1 with TRBJ2-5; the D gene is possibly TRBD2 (6 bases). The germline V and J ends were trimmed by 1 base and 2 bases, with 9 bases remaining between them. CDR1 SGHRS and CDR2 YFSETQ come from the germline V gene. The CDR3 covers 14 residues. The CDR3 loop is CASSLTGGQETQYF. The DNA for the CDR3 is TGCGCCAGCAGCTTGACCGGGGGACAAGAGACCCAGTACTTC. Full variable domain (remainder filled in from reference TRBV5-1 and TRBJ2-5): KAGVTQTPRYLIKTRGQQVTLSCSPISGHRSVSWYQQTPGQGLQFLFEYFSETQRNKGNFPGRFSGRQFSNSRSEMNVSTLELGDSALYLCASSLTGGQETQYFGPGTRLLVL.

In this sample, this clonotype turned up a few times. This rearrangement joins TRBV25-1 to TRBJ1-2; D unclear. CDR3 length: 14 residues. Trimming stripped 6 bases from V and 6 bases from J, with 17 bases between. CDR1 and CDR2 from the germline V gene are MGHDK and SYGVNS. For the CDR3, the DNA is TGTGCCAGCAGGGACCCCGCGGCCAGTGATGGCTACACCTTC. Its protein product is CASRDPAASDGYTF.

The sample holds many counts of this clonotype. The chain couples TRBV7-2 to TRBJ2-1; 7 bases align to TRBD1. Germline V gene data show CDR1 as SGHTA and CDR2 as FQGNSA. V lost 1 base to trimming and J lost 5 bases; unmatched junction nucleotides: 2. The CDR3 totals 14 residues. The CDR3 spells CASSLDRGHNEQFF. The CDR3 nucleotides read TGTGCCAGCAGCTTAGACAGGGGTCACAATGAGCAGTTCTTC.

J is TRBJ2-4 and V is TRBV6-6, with a tentative D call TRBD1 (6 bases). The CDR3 runs 16 residues. V was clipped by 5 bases and J by 13 bases, with 27 bases between them. Germline CDR1 reads MNHNY; CDR2 reads SVGAGI (reference sequence). Here the CDR3 reads CASSLVDRLYYNEQYF. DNA of the CDR3: TGTGCCAGCAGTCTCGTAGACAGGCTTTACTACAATGAGCAGTACTTC.

This clonotype was counted a few times. This chain joins TRBV7-2 and TRBJ1-2; D is perhaps TRBD1 (5 bases). The CDR3 is 16 residues long. With 1 base removed from V and 2 bases from J, the gap between germline ends came to 14 bases. CDR1 is SGHTA and CDR2 is FQGNSA in the germline V gene. For the CDR3, the DNA is TGTGCCAGCAGCTTAGAACCGACAGCTAGAAACTATGGCTACACCTTC. Its protein product is CASSLEPTARNYGYTF.

This clonotype was seen many times. The V gene is TRBV7-2, the J gene TRBJ2-3; no clear D. The V gene lost 4 bases and the J gene lost 0 bases, with 17 bases spanning the gap. This CDR3 has 17 residues. Germline values: CDR1 SGHTA, CDR2 FQGNSA. The CDR3 protein is CASSSSMAALSTDTQYF. As DNA, the CDR3 is TGTGCCAGCAGCTCCTCTATGGCCGCCCTTAGCACAGATACGCAGTATTTT.

This clonotype was seen more than once but under ten times. CDR3 bases: TGCGCCAGCAGCCCAGAGCAGGGTACTGGCTACACCTTC. It translates to CASSPEQGTGYTF. V gene TRBV5-1 combines with J gene TRBJ1-2; possibly TRBD1 for D (5 bases). This CDR3 is built from 13 residues. Trimming removed 4 bases from V and 7 bases from J, with 14 bases in between. The germline V gene encodes CDR1 SGHRS and CDR2 YFSETQ.

The rearrangement joins TRBV10-3 to TRBJ1-4; D not resolved. Trimming removed 3 bases at V and 3 bases at J, with 14 bases between. In germline, CDR1 is ENHRY, CDR2 SYGVKD. CDR3 length: 16 residues. CDR3 loop: CAISDSTLVPNEKLFF. Written as DNA, the CDR3 is TGTGCCATCAGTGACTCGACTCTTGTACCTAATGAAAAACTGTTTTTT.